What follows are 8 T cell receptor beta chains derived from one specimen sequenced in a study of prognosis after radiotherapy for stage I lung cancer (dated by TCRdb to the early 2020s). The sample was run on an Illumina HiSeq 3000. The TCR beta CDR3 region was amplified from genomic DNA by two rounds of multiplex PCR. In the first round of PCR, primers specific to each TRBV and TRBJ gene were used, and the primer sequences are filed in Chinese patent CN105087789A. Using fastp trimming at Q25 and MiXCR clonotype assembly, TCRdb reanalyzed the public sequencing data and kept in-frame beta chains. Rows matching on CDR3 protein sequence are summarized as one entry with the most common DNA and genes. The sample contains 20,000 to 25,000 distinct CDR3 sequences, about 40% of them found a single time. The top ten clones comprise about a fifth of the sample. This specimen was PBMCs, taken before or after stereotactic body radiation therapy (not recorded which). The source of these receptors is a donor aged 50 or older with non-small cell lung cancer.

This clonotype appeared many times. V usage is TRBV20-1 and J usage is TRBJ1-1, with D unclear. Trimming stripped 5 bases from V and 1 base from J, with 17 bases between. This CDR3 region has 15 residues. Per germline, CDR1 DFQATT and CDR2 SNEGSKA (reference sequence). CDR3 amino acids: CSAHVLFRGNTEAFF. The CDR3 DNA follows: TGCAGTGCTCACGTTTTGTTCCGGGGGAACACTGAAGCTTTCTTT.

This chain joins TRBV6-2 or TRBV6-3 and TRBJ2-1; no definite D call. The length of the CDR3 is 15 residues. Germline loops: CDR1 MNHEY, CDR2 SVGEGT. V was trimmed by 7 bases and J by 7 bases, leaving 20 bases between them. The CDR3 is CASIRNRLATNEQFF. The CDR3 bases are TGTGCCAGCATAAGGAATCGACTGGCAACGAATGAGCAGTTCTTC.

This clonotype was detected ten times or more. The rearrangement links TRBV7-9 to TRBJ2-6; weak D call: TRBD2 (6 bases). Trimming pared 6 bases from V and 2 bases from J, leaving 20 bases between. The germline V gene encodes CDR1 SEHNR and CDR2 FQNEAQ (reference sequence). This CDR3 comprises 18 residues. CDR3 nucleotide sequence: TGTGCCAGCAGTTTTAAGGGATGGGGCGGGACTGGGGCCAACGTCCTGACTTTC. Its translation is CASSFKGWGGTGANVLTF.

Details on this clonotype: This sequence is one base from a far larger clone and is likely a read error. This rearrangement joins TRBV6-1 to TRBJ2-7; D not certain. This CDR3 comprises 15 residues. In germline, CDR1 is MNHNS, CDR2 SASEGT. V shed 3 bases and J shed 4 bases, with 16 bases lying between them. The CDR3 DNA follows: TGTGCCAGCAGTGACTCGAGATCCGTCGTATACGAGCAGTACTTC. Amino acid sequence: CASSDSRSVVYEQYF.

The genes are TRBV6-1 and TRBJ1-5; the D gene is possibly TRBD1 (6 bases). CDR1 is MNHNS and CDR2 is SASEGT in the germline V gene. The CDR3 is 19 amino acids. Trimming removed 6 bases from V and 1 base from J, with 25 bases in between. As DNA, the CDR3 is TGTGCCAGCAGAACTGGTGGCAGGGGCCCCGAATGGAGCAATCAGCCCCAGCATTTT. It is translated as CASRTGGRGPEWSNQPQHF.

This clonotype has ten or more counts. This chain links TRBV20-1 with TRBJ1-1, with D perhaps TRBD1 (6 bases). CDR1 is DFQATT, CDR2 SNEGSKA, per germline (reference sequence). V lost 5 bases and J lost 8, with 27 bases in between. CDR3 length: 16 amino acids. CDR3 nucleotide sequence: TGCAGTGCTGAAGACAGGTTCCAGATATCAACCCGAGAAGCTTTCTTT. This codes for CSAEDRFQISTREAFF.

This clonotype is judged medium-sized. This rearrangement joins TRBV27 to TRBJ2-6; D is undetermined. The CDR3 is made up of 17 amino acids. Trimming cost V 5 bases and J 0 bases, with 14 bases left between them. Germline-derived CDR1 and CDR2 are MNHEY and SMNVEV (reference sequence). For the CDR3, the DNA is TGTGCCAGCAGTCTCTCCCGGGCCCGCTCTGGGGCCAACGTCCTGACTTTC. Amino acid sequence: CASSLSRARSGANVLTF.

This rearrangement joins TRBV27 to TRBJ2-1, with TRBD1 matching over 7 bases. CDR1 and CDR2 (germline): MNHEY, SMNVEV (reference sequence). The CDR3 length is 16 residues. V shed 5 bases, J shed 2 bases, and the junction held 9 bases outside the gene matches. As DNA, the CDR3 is TGTGCCAGCAGTCACCGGGACAGTGGGCCCTACAATGAGCAGTTCTTC. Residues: CASSHRDSGPYNEQFF.